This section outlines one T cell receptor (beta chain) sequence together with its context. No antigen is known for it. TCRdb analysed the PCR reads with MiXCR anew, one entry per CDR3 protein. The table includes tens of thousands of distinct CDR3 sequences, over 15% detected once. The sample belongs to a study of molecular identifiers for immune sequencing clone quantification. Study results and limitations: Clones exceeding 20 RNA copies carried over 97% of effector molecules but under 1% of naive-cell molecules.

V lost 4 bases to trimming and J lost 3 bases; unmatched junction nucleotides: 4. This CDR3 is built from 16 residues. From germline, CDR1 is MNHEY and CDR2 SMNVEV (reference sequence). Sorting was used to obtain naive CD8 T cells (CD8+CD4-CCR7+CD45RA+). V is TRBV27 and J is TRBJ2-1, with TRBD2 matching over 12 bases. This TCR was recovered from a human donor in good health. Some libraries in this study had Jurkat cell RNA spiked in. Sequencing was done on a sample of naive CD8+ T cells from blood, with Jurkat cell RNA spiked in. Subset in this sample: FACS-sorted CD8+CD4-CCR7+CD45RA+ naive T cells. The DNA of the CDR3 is TGTGCCAGCAGTTCGGGGACTAGCGGGCACTACAATGAGCAGTTCTTC. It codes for CASSSGTSGHYNEQFF.